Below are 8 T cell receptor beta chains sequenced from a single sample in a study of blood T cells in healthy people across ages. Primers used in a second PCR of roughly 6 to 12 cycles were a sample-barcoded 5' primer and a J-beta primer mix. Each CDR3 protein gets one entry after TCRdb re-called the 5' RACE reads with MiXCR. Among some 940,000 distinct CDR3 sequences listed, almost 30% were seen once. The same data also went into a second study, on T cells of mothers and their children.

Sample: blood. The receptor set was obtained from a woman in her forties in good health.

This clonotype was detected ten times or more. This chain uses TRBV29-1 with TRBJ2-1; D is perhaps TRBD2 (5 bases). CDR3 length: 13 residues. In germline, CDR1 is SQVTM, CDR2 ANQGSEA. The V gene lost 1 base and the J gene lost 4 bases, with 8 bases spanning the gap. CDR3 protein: CSVEGTGYNEQFF. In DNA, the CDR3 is TGCAGCGTTGAAGGGACTGGGTACAATGAGCAGTTCTTC.

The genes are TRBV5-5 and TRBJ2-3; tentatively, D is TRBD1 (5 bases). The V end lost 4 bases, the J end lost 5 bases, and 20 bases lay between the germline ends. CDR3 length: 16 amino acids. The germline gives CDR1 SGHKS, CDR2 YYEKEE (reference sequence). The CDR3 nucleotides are TGTGCCAGCAGCCCGCCCCGGACACTTACGGGAGATACGCAGTATTTT. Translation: CASSPPRTLTGDTQYF.

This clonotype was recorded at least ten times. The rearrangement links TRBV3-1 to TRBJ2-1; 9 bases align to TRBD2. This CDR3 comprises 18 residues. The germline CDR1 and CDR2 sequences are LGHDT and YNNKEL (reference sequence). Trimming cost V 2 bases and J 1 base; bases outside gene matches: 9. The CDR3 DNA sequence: TGTGCCAGCAGCCAAATGGGGGGACTAGCCCGATCCTACAATGAGCAGTTCTTC. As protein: CASSQMGGLARSYNEQFF.

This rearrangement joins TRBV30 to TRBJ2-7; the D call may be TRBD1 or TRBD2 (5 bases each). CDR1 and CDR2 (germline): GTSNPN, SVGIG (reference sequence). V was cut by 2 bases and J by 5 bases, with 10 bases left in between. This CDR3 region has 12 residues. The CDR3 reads CAWSMGVDEQYF. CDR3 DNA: TGTGCCTGGAGTATGGGGGTTGACGAGCAGTACTTC.

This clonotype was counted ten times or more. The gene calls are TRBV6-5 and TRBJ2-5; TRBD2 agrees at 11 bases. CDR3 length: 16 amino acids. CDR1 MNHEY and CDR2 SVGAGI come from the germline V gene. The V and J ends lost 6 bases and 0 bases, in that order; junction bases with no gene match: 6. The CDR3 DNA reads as TGTGCCAGCAGGCCCCTAGCGGGGGGAAACCAAGAGACCCAGTACTTC. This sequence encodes CASRPLAGGNQETQYF.

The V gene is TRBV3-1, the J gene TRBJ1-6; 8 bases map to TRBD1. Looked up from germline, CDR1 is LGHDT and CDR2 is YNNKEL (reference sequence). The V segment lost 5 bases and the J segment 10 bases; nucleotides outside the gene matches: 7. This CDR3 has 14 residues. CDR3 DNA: TGTGCCAGCAGCTATGGACAGGGAAAATCACCCCTCCACTTT. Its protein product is CASSYGQGKSPLHF. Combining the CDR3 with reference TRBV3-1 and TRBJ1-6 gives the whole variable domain DTAVSQTPKYLVTQMGNDKSIKCEQNLGHDTMYWYKQDSKKFLKIMFSYNNKELIINETVPNRFSPKSPDKAHLNLHINSLELGDSAVYFCASSYGQGKSPLHFGNGTRLTVT.

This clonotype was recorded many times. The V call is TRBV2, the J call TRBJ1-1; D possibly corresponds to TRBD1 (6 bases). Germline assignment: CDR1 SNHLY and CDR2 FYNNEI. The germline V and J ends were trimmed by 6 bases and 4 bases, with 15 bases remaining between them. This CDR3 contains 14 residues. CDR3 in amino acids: CASRSTATGTEAFF. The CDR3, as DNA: TGTGCCAGCAGAAGCACAGCGACAGGCACTGAAGCTTTCTTT.

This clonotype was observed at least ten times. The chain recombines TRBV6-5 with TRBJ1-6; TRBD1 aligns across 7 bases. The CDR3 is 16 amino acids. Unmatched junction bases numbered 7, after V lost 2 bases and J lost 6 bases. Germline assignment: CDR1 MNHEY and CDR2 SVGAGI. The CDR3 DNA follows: TGTGCCAGCAGTTACGGCATACAGGGGATTAATTCACCCCTCCACTTT. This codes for CASSYGIQGINSPLHF.